This entry features one T cell receptor (beta chain) sequence. Its antigen is unknown. This entry belongs to a study of identical twins. Points from the study as a whole: Out-of-frame alpha sequences common to twins exhibited a surplus of low generation probability.

TCRdb passed the 5' RACE reads through MiXCR, listing each CDR3 protein once. There are hundreds of thousands of distinct CDR3 sequences in the sample; around an eighth occur only once, and under 2% lies in the top ten. There were only healthy Caucasians among the donors. These data are also associated with another study on yellow fever vaccine responses in identical twins.

The source material was PBMCs. The TCR originated in a young woman in good health.

CDR3 residues: CSARKSGQGTYEQYF. CDR3 coding DNA: TGCAGTGCTAGAAAGTCCGGGCAGGGGACCTACGAGCAGTACTTC. The chain recombines TRBV20-1 with TRBJ2-7, with D possibly matching TRBD1 (6 bases). Germline CDR1 and CDR2: DFQATT and SNEGSKA (reference sequence). V shed 2 bases and J shed 2 bases, with 16 bases lying between them. The CDR3 is 15 residues long.